This TCR beta chain was sequenced during a study of blood T cell repertoires in COVID-19. The germline V gene encodes CDR1 LNHDA and CDR2 SQIVND (reference sequence). CDR3 length equals 13 residues. V lost 4 bases and J lost 6; bases outside the gene matches: 4. Measured with immunoSEQ multiplex PCR; TCRdb has only the in-frame clones, and not every one. The repertoire holds about 390,000 clones, with about 89% as singletons. The chain carries TRBV19 and TRBJ1-2; TRBD1 matches 8 bases. This TCR came from a woman aged 55-70 years with COVID-19, enrolled during active disease. The source material was peripheral blood. For the CDR3, the DNA is TGTGCCAGTAGTAGGACAGGGTTGGATGGCTACACCTTC. Amino acid sequence: CASSRTGLDGYTF.